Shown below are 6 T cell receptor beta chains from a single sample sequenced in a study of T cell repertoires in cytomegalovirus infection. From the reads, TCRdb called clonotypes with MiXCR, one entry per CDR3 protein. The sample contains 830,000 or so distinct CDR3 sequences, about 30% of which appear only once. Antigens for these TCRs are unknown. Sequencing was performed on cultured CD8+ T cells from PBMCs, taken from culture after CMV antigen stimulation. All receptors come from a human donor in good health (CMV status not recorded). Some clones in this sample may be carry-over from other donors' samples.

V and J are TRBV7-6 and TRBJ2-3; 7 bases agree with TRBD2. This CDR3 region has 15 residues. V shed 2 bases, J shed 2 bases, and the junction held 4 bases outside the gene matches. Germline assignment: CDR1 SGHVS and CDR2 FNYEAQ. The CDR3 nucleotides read TGTGCCAGCAGCTTAACGGGGGGAACCACAGATACGCAGTATTTT. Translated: CASSLTGGTTDTQYF.

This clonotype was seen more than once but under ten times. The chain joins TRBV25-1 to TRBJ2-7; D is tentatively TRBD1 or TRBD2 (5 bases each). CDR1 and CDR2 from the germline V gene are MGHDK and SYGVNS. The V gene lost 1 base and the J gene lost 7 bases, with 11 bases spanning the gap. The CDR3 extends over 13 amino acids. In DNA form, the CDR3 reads TGTGCCAGCAGTGAATGGGGCTCGGGGGAGCAGTACGTC. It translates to CASSEWGSGEQYV.

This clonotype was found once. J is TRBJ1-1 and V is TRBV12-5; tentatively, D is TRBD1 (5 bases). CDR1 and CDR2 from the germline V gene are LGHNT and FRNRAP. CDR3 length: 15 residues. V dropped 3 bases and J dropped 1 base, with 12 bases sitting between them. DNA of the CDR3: TGTGCTAGTGGTTTCGGTCCAGGGCAGAACACTGAAGCTTTCTTT. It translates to CASGFGPGQNTEAFF.

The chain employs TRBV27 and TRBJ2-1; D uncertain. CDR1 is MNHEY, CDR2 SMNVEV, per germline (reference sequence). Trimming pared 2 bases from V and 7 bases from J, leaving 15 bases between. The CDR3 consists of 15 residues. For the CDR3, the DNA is TGTGCCAGCAGTTTAAGGTGGTTTCGGTCGAATGAGCAGTTCTTC. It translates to CASSLRWFRSNEQFF.

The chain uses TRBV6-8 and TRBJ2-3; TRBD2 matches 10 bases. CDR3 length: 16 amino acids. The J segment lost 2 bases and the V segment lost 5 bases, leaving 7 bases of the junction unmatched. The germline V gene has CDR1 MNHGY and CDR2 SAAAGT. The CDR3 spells CASSQWTSGNTDTQYF. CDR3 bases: TGTGCCAGCAGTCAGTGGACTAGCGGAAACACAGATACGCAGTATTTT.

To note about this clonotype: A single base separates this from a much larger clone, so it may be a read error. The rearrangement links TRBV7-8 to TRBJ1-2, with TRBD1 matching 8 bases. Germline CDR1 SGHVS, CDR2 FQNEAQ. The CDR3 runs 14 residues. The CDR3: CVSSLLPGGDGYTF. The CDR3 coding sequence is TGTGTCAGCAGCTTACTTCCAGGGGGCGATGGCTACACCTTC.